The clone carrying this T cell receptor beta chain was counted once. Its specificity is not known. The source of the sample is a study of T cells in localized non-small cell lung cancer. Germline loops: CDR1 MNHNS, CDR2 SASEGT. V lost 5 bases and J 7 bases, leaving 12 bases between the germline ends. This CDR3 has 13 residues. The method was immunoSEQ multiplex PCR; TCRdb's version includes in-frame clones alone and lacks a portion of them. The top ten hold under 8% of the sample, which has about 40,000 clones, around 81% seen once. Overall study results and limits: Uninvolved adjacent lung had higher T cell clonality than tumor and all other tissues. Sequencing covered just one tumor region, so heterogeneity cannot be ruled out. A median of about 60 of the top 100 tumor clones appeared in adjacent lung, which was paired and uninvolved.

The V gene is TRBV6-1, the J gene TRBJ1-5; no reliable D call. This receptor was obtained from a male donor at least 60 years old with stage II lung adenocarcinoma. The sample was peripheral blood mononuclear cells, taken before any cancer treatment. This chain's CDR3 is CASSPGLEQPQHF. The CDR3 DNA follows: TGTGCCAGCAGTCCCGGGTTGGAGCAGCCCCAGCATTTT.